The 31 T cell receptor beta chains in this list originate from one sample, sequenced in a study of Ad26.COV2.S vaccination and SARS-CoV-2 variants. The treatment denotes: about 20 received Ad26.COV2.S at low or high dose, single or two shots; a few received placebo; per-sample allocation not given. Samples came from day 63 after the first vaccine or placebo injection. Clones were sequenced by immunoSEQ multiplex PCR, and TCRdb holds only the in-frame ones, with some missing. This sample has hundreds of thousands of clones, with 80% to 95% found just once. Sample: peripheral blood, taken in a trial of Ad26.COV2.S vaccine versus placebo. These receptors came from a person aged 18-60 years who received the Ad26.COV2.S COVID-19 vaccine or a placebo.

This clone came up a few times. The V gene is TRBV4-3, the J gene TRBJ1-1, with D unclear. The CDR3 length is 13 residues. V dropped 0 bases and J dropped 7 bases, with 9 bases sitting between them. Germline-derived CDR1 and CDR2 are LGHNA and YSLEER. This CDR3 reads CASSQDAGFEAFF. CDR3 coding DNA: TGCGCCAGCAGCCAAGATGCGGGATTTGAAGCTTTCTTT.

The chain links TRBV7-9 to TRBJ1-1; D remains unclear. The germline V gene has CDR1 SEHNR and CDR2 FQNEAQ (reference sequence). Trimming left V 2 bases short and J 1 base short, with 17 bases between. The CDR3 length is 17 residues. CDR3 bases: TGTGCCAGCAGCTTAACCTCCTTTTCCAGGCGGAACACTGAAGCTTTCTTT. Translating gives CASSLTSFSRRNTEAFF. The full variable domain, with the rest looked up from reference TRBV7-9 and TRBJ1-1, is DTGVSQNPRHKITKRGQNVTFRCDPISEHNRLYWYRQTLGQGPEFLTYFQNEAQLEKSRLLSDRFSAERPKGSFSTLEIQRTEQGDSAMYLCASSLTSFSRRNTEAFFGQGTRLTVV.

The rearrangement uses TRBV24-1 and TRBJ2-2; 8 bases line up with TRBD1. Trimming at V came to 4 bases and at J to 0 bases, leaving 3 bases not matched to a gene. The CDR3 is made up of 16 amino acids. Germline V gene data show CDR1 as KGHDR and CDR2 as SFDVKD. The CDR3 DNA reads as TGTGCCACCAGTGAAATGGACAGGGCGAACACCGGGGAGCTGTTTTTT. Translated, it gives CATSEMDRANTGELFF.

V is TRBV5-4 and J is TRBJ2-7, with 10 bases lining up with TRBD2. V lost 5 bases and J lost 1; bases outside the gene matches: 6. The CDR3 runs 15 residues. Germline CDR1 and CDR2: SGHNT and YYREEE (reference sequence). The CDR3 sequence is CASRASGSPSYEQYF. Written as DNA, the CDR3 is TGTGCCAGCAGGGCTAGCGGGAGCCCATCCTACGAGCAGTACTTC. Full variable domain (rest looked up from reference TRBV5-4 and TRBJ2-7): ETGVTQSPTHLIKTRGQQVTLRCSSQSGHNTVSWYQQALGQGPQFIFQYYREEENGRGNFPPRFSGLQFPNYSSELNVNALELDDSALYLCASRASGSPSYEQYFGPGTRLTVT.

V and J are TRBV6-5 and TRBJ2-7; 9 nucleotides line up with TRBD2. The length of the CDR3 is 14 residues. With V trimmed by 6 bases and J by 6 bases, 9 bases remained unmatched. Germline CDR1 is MNHEY and CDR2 is SVGAGI. CDR3 amino acids: CASRKIAGALEQYF. CDR3 coding DNA: TGTGCCAGCAGAAAAATAGCGGGAGCGCTCGAGCAGTACTTC.

This chain links TRBV6-5 with TRBJ1-1; perhaps TRBD1 as D (5 bases). The CDR3 contains 13 residues. The germline V gene has CDR1 MNHEY and CDR2 SVGAGI. V lost 3 bases and J lost 11, with 16 bases in between. The CDR3 nucleotides are TGTGCCAGCAGTTATCAGGGTCCTTTGGGGGCTTTCTTT. Protein sequence: CASSYQGPLGAFF.

The chain carries TRBV9 and TRBJ2-7; tentative D call: TRBD2 (5 bases). V was trimmed by 0 bases and J by 0 bases, leaving 7 bases between them. Germline assignment: CDR1 SGDLS and CDR2 YYNGEE. CDR3 length equals 14 residues. CDR3 sequence reads: CASSVALASYEQYF. The CDR3, as DNA: TGTGCCAGCAGCGTAGCCCTAGCCTCCTACGAGCAGTACTTC.

J is TRBJ2-5 and V is TRBV5-5; no firm D call. Per germline, CDR1 SGHKS and CDR2 YYEKEE (reference sequence). The V and J ends lost 0 bases and 6 bases respectively, with 9 bases between them. CDR3 size: 13 residues. The CDR3 DNA follows: TGTGCCAGCAGCTTGGGAAAAATACAGACCCAGTACTTC. This translates into CASSLGKIQTQYF.

This sequence joins TRBV4-1 and TRBJ2-5; 7 nucleotides align to TRBD2. This CDR3 is built from 18 residues. The V and J ends lost 1 base and 2 bases, in that order; junction bases with no gene match: 13. Germline values: CDR1 MGHRA, CDR2 YSYEKL. In DNA, the CDR3 is TGCGCCAGCAGCCAAGGGGCTTTGGGGGGGACTTATCAAGAGACCCAGTACTTC. Amino acids: CASSQGALGGTYQETQYF.

The chain employs TRBV5-1 and TRBJ2-5; TRBD2 matches 10 bases. Germline CDR1 reads SGHRS; CDR2 reads YFSETQ. Trimming removed 6 bases from V and 3 bases from J; junction bases left unmatched: 5. CDR3 length: 14 amino acids. The CDR3 coding sequence is TGCGCCAGCACCCTAGCGGGAGTCAAAGAGACCCAGTACTTC. This gives the protein CASTLAGVKETQYF.

V and J are TRBV6-5 and TRBJ2-7; maybe TRBD1 (6 bases). The CDR3 is made up of 13 amino acids. Per germline, CDR1 MNHEY and CDR2 SVGAGI. V gave up 6 bases and J gave up 3 bases, with 12 bases separating them. The CDR3 region is CASRRQAGYEQYF. As DNA, the CDR3 is TGTGCCAGCAGGAGACAGGCAGGCTACGAGCAGTACTTC.

The CDR3 nucleotides are TGTGCCAGCAGCTTAGCGGGCCAGGGTGTCCTTACGTACAATGAGCAGTTCTTC. Protein: CASSLAGQGVLTYNEQFF. The chain combines TRBV7-8 with TRBJ2-1, with TRBD1 as a possible D gene (5 bases). Germline V CDR1 and CDR2: SGHVS, FQNEAQ. Trimming took 0 bases from V and 4 from J, leaving 19 bases between them. The CDR3 sequence is 18 residues long.

The V and J genes are TRBV28 and TRBJ2-7; 9 positions match TRBD2. Germline CDR1 MDHEN, CDR2 SYDVKM. Unmatched junction bases numbered 7, after V lost 1 base and J lost 6 bases. The CDR3 extends over 15 amino acids. This CDR3 reads CASSLFVAGETEQYF. The DNA of the CDR3 is TGTGCCAGCAGTTTATTTGTAGCGGGAGAGACCGAGCAGTACTTC.

Here the CDR3 DNA reads TGTGCCAGCAGCGTAGCCCGGGACAGGGAGGTCACTGAAGCTTTCTTT. Protein product: CASSVARDREVTEAFF. V gene TRBV9 combines with J gene TRBJ1-1; 9 bases map to TRBD1. With V trimmed by 0 bases and J by 4 bases, 7 bases remained unmatched. Looked up from germline, CDR1 is SGDLS and CDR2 is YYNGEE. The CDR3 extends over 16 amino acids.

The chain combines TRBV7-9 with TRBJ2-7; D gene ambiguous. The CDR3 contains 15 residues. In germline, CDR1 is SEHNR, CDR2 FQNEAQ (reference sequence). V lost 5 bases, J lost 5 bases, and 19 bases lay in between. The CDR3 DNA sequence: TGTGCCAGCAGCGCCGACCTGATGGGGATCGACGAGCAGTACTTC. Translation: CASSADLMGIDEQYF. Using reference TRBV7-9 and TRBJ2-7 for the parts outside the CDR3, the full variable domain is DTGVSQNPRHKITKRGQNVTFRCDPISEHNRLYWYRQTLGQGPEFLTYFQNEAQLEKSRLLSDRFSAERPKGSFSTLEIQRTEQGDSAMYLCASSADLMGIDEQYFGPGTRLTVT.

The CDR3 protein is CASSYEGAGGYTF. The CDR3 DNA follows: TGTGCCAGCAGTTACGAGGGGGCAGGTGGCTACACCTTC. The chain has TRBV6-5 and TRBJ1-2; 7 bases fit TRBD1. The CDR3 runs to 13 residues. The junction had 4 bases not matched to a gene; V was cut back by 2 bases and J by 7 bases. Germline CDR1 reads MNHEY; CDR2 reads SVGAGI.

The chain links TRBV5-8 to TRBJ2-5; either TRBD1 or TRBD2 may supply D (6 bases each). With 7 bases removed from V and 5 bases from J, the gap between germline ends came to 21 bases. The CDR3 is 15 amino acids. The germline V gene has CDR1 SGHTS and CDR2 YDEGEE. In DNA, the CDR3 is TGTGCCAGCGGGGGGCAGGGGTTTGTCGGGGAGACCCAGTACTTC. Translated, it gives CASGGQGFVGETQYF.

This chain uses TRBV2 with TRBJ2-2; 7 bases fit TRBD2. J gave up 6 bases and V 4 bases, and 2 bases lay outside the gene matches. This CDR3 has 13 amino acids. Germline CDR1 SNHLY, CDR2 FYNNEI. The CDR3 DNA reads TGTGCCAGCAGTGGAGGGAGGGCCGGGGAGCTGTTTTTT. It yields the protein CASSGGRAGELFF. Supplemented by reference TRBV2 and TRBJ2-2, the full variable domain reads EPEVTQTPSHQVTQMGQEVILRCVPISNHLYFYWYRQILGQKVEFLVSFYNNEISEKSEIFDDQFSVERPDGSNFTLKIRSTKLEDSAMYFCASSGGRAGELFFGEGSRLTVL.

V gene TRBV7-6 combines with J gene TRBJ2-1, with 12 bases matching TRBD1. CDR3 length: 16 residues. Germline CDR1 and CDR2: SGHVS and FNYEAQ. Trimming cost V 7 bases and J 5 bases; bases outside gene matches: 9. CDR3 coding DNA: TGTGCCAGCACCTCGCCGGGACAGGGGGCGAACAATGAGCAGTTCTTC. Translation: CASTSPGQGANNEQFF.

The chain recombines TRBV4-3 with TRBJ2-7, with 8 bases fitting TRBD1. V was clipped by 2 bases and J by 0 bases; unmatched bases: 6. Germline assignment: CDR1 LGHNA and CDR2 YSLEER. The CDR3 is 16 amino acids. CDR3 nucleotides: TGCGCCAGCAGCCAATTGGGACAGGTGAACTCCTACGAGCAGTACTTC. It codes for CASSQLGQVNSYEQYF.

This chain connects TRBV10-3 to TRBJ1-2, with 10 nucleotides matching TRBD1. The CDR3 length is 15 residues. Germline assignment: CDR1 ENHRY and CDR2 SYGVKD. The V gene end was trimmed by 3 bases and the J gene end by 3 bases; junction bases not matched to a gene: 4. CDR3 in amino acids: CAISDGTGADYGYTF. DNA for the CDR3: TGTGCCATCAGTGATGGGACAGGGGCTGACTATGGCTACACCTTC.

The chain couples TRBV7-2 to TRBJ1-2; D perhaps matches TRBD1 (5 bases). CDR1 and CDR2 (germline): SGHTA, FQGNSA. Trimming stripped 3 bases from V and 3 bases from J, with 11 bases between. CDR3 size: 14 residues. The CDR3 DNA sequence: TGTGCCAGCAGCTTTACAAGGGGCCACTATGGCTACACCTTC. Protein product: CASSFTRGHYGYTF.

The chain uses TRBV2 and TRBJ1-2, with 8 bases that match TRBD1. The CDR3 runs to 14 residues. Germline V gene lookup returns CDR1 SNHLY and CDR2 FYNNEI. V lost 6 bases to trimming and J lost 5 bases; unmatched junction nucleotides: 8. In nucleotides, the CDR3 is TGTGCCAGCAGCCCGGGACAGGCGCCTTATGGCTACACCTTC. Translation: CASSPGQAPYGYTF. Full variable domain (remainder filled in from reference TRBV2 and TRBJ1-2): EPEVTQTPSHQVTQMGQEVILRCVPISNHLYFYWYRQILGQKVEFLVSFYNNEISEKSEIFDDQFSVERPDGSNFTLKIRSTKLEDSAMYFCASSPGQAPYGYTFGSGTRLTVV.

The chain joins TRBV7-6 to TRBJ2-3, with 8 bases lining up with TRBD2. V was clipped by 1 base and J by 0 bases; unmatched bases: 6. The CDR3 consists of 17 residues. Germline lookup yields CDR1 SGHVS and CDR2 FNYEAQ. CDR3 protein: CASSLGVTSGSTDTQYF. In DNA form, the CDR3 reads TGTGCCAGCAGCTTAGGGGTAACTAGCGGTAGCACAGATACGCAGTATTTT. Variable domain in full (rest from reference TRBV7-6 and TRBJ2-3): GAGVSQSPRYKVTKRGQDVALRCDPISGHVSLYWYRQALGQGPEFLTYFNYEAQQDKSGLPNDRFSAERPEGSISTLTIQRTEQRDSAMYRCASSLGVTSGSTDTQYFGPGTRLTVL.

DNA of the CDR3: TGTGCCAGCAGGGCCAATAGATGGGACAGCCCTTCCCTCTCCTACAATGAGCAGTTCTTC. This encodes CASRANRWDSPSLSYNEQFF. This chain uses TRBV6-4 with TRBJ2-1; 7 bases are a match to TRBD1. Germline CDR1 is MRHNA and CDR2 is SNTAGT. The CDR3 runs 20 residues. The junction had 20 bases not matched to a gene; V was cut back by 6 bases and J by 0 bases.

V is TRBV10-3 and J is TRBJ2-1, with D perhaps matching TRBD1 (6 bases). Germline V gene data show CDR1 as ENHRY and CDR2 as SYGVKD. Trimming stripped 6 bases from V and 8 bases from J, with 17 bases between. CDR3 length: 14 residues. The CDR3 loop reads CAIRAPQGPDEQFF. The CDR3 DNA reads TGTGCCATCAGGGCACCGCAGGGGCCCGATGAGCAGTTCTTC.

This clone occurred once. The genes are TRBV5-1 and TRBJ2-1, with TRBD2 identical over 11 bases. Trimming at V came to 2 bases and at J to 6 bases, leaving 4 bases not matched to a gene. Per the germline V gene, CDR1 is SGHRS and CDR2 is YFSETQ. This CDR3 is built from 15 residues. The CDR3 nucleotides read TGCGCCAGCAGCTTAACTAGCGGGAGTCGCAATGAGCAGTTCTTC. It translates to CASSLTSGSRNEQFF.

The chain couples TRBV19 to TRBJ2-5; the match to TRBD2 covers 7 bases. CDR1 LNHDA and CDR2 SQIVND come from the germline V gene (reference sequence). The CDR3 is 14 amino acids. The V segment lost 3 bases and the J segment 5 bases; nucleotides outside the gene matches: 6. The CDR3 spells CASSIGAGDETQYF. Written as DNA, the CDR3 is TGTGCCAGTAGTATTGGCGCGGGAGATGAGACCCAGTACTTC.

This clone was observed once. The chain uses TRBV24-1 and TRBJ2-3, with D unresolved. The germline CDR1 and CDR2 sequences are KGHDR and SFDVKD. Trimming stripped 3 bases from V and 0 bases from J, with 9 bases between. The CDR3 sequence is 15 residues long. This CDR3 is CATSDPTTSTDTQYF. The CDR3 DNA reads TGTGCCACCAGTGATCCGACAACTAGCACAGATACGCAGTATTTT.

Remarks on this clone: The sample holds other DNA sequences that translate to the same CDR3. The J gene is TRBJ1-1, the V gene TRBV5-1; D remains unclear. Looked up from germline, CDR1 is SGHRS and CDR2 is YFSETQ. The CDR3 is 13 residues long. V was pared by 0 bases and J by 1 base, with 4 bases between. The CDR3 coding sequence is TGCGCCAGCAGCTTGGGGGAGAACACTGAAGCTTTCTTT. The encoded protein is CASSLGENTEAFF.

The chain carries TRBV5-4 and TRBJ2-7; TRBD1 aligns across 9 bases. This CDR3 is 15 amino acids long. Germline assignment: CDR1 SGHNT and CDR2 YYREEE (reference sequence). With V trimmed by 4 bases and J by 7 bases, 12 bases remained unmatched. The CDR3 loop reads CASSDGTGLSREQYF. In nucleotides, the CDR3 is TGTGCCAGCAGCGACGGGACAGGGTTATCGAGGGAGCAGTACTTC.